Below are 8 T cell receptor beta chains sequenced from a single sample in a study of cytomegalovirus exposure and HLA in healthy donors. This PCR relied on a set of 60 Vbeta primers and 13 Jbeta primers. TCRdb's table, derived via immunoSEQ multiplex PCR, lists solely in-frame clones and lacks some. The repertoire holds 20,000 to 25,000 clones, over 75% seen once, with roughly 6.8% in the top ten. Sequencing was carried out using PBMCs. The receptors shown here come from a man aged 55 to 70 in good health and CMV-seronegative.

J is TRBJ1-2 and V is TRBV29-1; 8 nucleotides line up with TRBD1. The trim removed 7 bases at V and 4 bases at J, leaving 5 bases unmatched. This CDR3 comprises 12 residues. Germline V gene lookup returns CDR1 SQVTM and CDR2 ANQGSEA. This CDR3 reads CSGLGQGYGYTF. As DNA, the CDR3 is TGCAGCGGACTCGGACAGGGCTATGGCTACACCTTC.

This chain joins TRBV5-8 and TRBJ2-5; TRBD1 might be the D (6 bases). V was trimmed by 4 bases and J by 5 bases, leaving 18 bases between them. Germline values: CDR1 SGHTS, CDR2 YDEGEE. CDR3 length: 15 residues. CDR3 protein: CASSIIQGNWETQYF. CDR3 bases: TGTGCCAGCAGCATAATCCAGGGGAATTGGGAGACCCAGTACTTC.

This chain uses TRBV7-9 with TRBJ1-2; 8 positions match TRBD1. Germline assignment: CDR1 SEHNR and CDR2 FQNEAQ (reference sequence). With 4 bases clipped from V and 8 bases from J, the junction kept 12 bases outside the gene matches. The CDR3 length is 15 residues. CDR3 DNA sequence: TGTGCCAGCAGCTCGCCGAGGACAGGGAGTCGCGGCTACACCTTC. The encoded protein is CASSSPRTGSRGYTF.

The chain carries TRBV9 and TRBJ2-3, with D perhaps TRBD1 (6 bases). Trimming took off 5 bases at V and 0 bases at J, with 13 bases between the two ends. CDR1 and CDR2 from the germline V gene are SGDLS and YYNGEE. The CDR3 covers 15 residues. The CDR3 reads CASSYAGTSTDTQYF. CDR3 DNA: TGTGCCAGCAGTTATGCCGGGACAAGCACAGATACGCAGTATTTT.

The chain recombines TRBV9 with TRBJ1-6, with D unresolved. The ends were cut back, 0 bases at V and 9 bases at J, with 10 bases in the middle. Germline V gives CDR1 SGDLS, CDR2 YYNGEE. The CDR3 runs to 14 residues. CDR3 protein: CASSVGPTGSPLHF. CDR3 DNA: TGTGCCAGCAGCGTAGGGCCGACGGGTTCACCCCTCCACTTT.

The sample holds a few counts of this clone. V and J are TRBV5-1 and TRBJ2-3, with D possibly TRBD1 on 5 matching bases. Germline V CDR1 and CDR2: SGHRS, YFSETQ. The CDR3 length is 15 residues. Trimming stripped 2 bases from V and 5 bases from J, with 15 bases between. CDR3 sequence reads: CASSFQGARGDTQYF. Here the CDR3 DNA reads TGCGCCAGCAGCTTCCAGGGTGCCCGAGGAGATACGCAGTATTTT.

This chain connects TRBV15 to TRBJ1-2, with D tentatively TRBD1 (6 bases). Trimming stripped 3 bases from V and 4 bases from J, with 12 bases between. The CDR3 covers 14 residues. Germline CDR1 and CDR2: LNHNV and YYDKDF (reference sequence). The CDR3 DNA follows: TGTGCCACCAGCAGGCGGGGGGCAGGCTATGGCTACACCTTC. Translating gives CATSRRGAGYGYTF.

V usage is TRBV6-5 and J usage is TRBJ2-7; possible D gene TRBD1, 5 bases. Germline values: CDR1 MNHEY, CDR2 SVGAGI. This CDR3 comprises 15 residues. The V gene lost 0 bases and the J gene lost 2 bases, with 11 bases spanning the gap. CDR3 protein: CASSYSQVTPYEQYF. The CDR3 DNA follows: TGTGCCAGCAGTTACTCACAGGTTACTCCCTACGAGCAGTACTTC.